These 20 T cell receptor beta chains came from one sample sequenced in a study of type 1 regulatory T cells. TCRdb analysed the reads with MiXCR anew, one entry per CDR3 protein. Altogether over 90,000 distinct CDR3 sequences are present, 31% being singletons, with the ten largest covering around 2.2%. Material: CD4+ T cells, either the whole sample or a sorted fraction (not recorded which). The receptors shown here come from a human donor in good health.

In this sample, this clonotype is medium-sized. This chain uses TRBV7-2 with TRBJ2-1, with 8 bases lining up with TRBD2. Trimming removed 1 base from V and 4 bases from J; junction bases left unmatched: 6. Germline CDR1 and CDR2: SGHTA and FQGNSA. This CDR3 is built from 16 residues. The DNA of the CDR3 is TGTGCCAGCAGCTTAGACCCTAGCGGGTATTACAATGAGCAGTTCTTC. Encoded protein: CASSLDPSGYYNEQFF.

The chain links TRBV5-1 to TRBJ2-6, with 7 nucleotides matching TRBD1. The CDR3 consists of 16 residues. Germline assignment: CDR1 SGHRS and CDR2 YFSETQ. V was pared by 0 bases and J by 4 bases, with 4 bases of the junction left unmatched. The CDR3 loop is CASSLVRGPGANVLTF. In DNA form, the CDR3 reads TGCGCCAGCAGCTTGGTTAGGGGGCCGGGGGCCAACGTCCTGACTTTC.

V and J are TRBV4-3 and TRBJ2-1, with TRBD2 identical over 7 bases. The V gene end was trimmed by 0 bases and the J gene end by 6 bases; junction bases not matched to a gene: 11. The CDR3 sequence is 17 residues long. Germline V CDR1 and CDR2: LGHNA, YSLEER. The CDR3 region has the DNA TGCGCCAGCAGCCAAGATCCCCCTAGCGGTTTTGTCAATGAGCAGTTCTTC. Residues: CASSQDPPSGFVNEQFF.

V is TRBV3-1 and J is TRBJ1-1; D not resolved. The CDR3 has 14 amino acids. CDR1 LGHDT and CDR2 YNNKEL come from the germline V gene (reference sequence). Trimming removed 3 bases at V and 4 bases at J, with 12 bases between. The CDR3 DNA follows: TGTGCCAGCAGCCATCGACGGCCCTCCACTGAAGCTTTCTTT. Its translation is CASSHRRPSTEAFF.

The chain uses TRBV4-1 and TRBJ2-3; TRBD2 agrees at 8 bases. The trim removed 4 bases at V and 6 bases at J, leaving 9 bases unmatched. The CDR3 has 15 amino acids. Germline V lookup: CDR1 MGHRA, CDR2 YSYEKL. Written as DNA, the CDR3 is TGCGCCAGCAGCCCGTGGGAGCGGGAGAGCGATACGCAGTATTTT. Translating it yields CASSPWERESDTQYF.

The chain couples TRBV20-1 to TRBJ2-7, with TRBD1 identical over 12 bases. V lost 0 bases, J lost 6 bases, and 6 bases stayed unmatched. Germline CDR1 is DFQATT and CDR2 is SNEGSKA (reference sequence). CDR3 length equals 15 residues. The CDR3, as DNA: TGCAGTGCTAGAGAACCCGGGACAGGGGGCGTCGAGCAGTACTTC. Protein product: CSAREPGTGGVEQYF.

The genes are TRBV20-1 and TRBJ2-5; 14 bases fit TRBD2. This CDR3 has 16 amino acids. Trimming cost V 5 bases and J 2 bases; bases outside gene matches: 7. CDR1 and CDR2 (germline): DFQATT, SNEGSKA (reference sequence). In DNA, the CDR3 is TGCAGTGCTTCGGGACTAGCGGGAGTCGGGCAAGAGACCCAGTACTTC. Translated: CSASGLAGVGQETQYF.

This clonotype was seen a few times. V gene TRBV18 combines with J gene TRBJ2-2; the D gene is possibly TRBD2 (6 bases). Trimming took off 0 bases at V and 5 bases at J, with 7 bases between the two ends. The CDR3 covers 14 residues. Per germline, CDR1 KGHSH and CDR2 LQKENI. CDR3 sequence reads: CASSPPAGTGELFF. For the CDR3, the DNA is TGTGCCAGCTCACCACCGGCGGGGACCGGGGAGCTGTTTTTT.

This clonotype was counted only a few times. V is TRBV3-1 and J is TRBJ2-5; maybe TRBD2 (6 bases). The CDR3 has 15 residues. Trimming removed 2 bases from V and 0 bases from J, with 10 bases in between. In germline, CDR1 is LGHDT, CDR2 YNNKEL (reference sequence). The CDR3 DNA reads TGTGCCAGCAGCCAACCCTTAGCGGACCAAGAGACCCAGTACTTC. Translating it yields CASSQPLADQETQYF.

The chain uses TRBV3-1 and TRBJ2-5; 8 bases are a match to TRBD2. The length of the CDR3 is 15 residues. After removal of 4 bases from V and 0 bases from J, the junction contained 4 bases not matched to a gene. CDR1 is LGHDT, CDR2 YNNKEL, per germline (reference sequence). The CDR3 DNA reads as TGTGCCAGCAGCCGCTTACTAGCGGACCAAGAGACCCAGTACTTC. This codes for CASSRLLADQETQYF.

The chain carries TRBV28 and TRBJ2-5; D unclear. Germline CDR1 is MDHEN and CDR2 is SYDVKM. This CDR3 spans 12 amino acids. V was trimmed by 7 bases and J by 5 bases, leaving 11 bases between them. CDR3 sequence (DNA): TGTGCCAGCACCACCACCCCCGAGACCCAGTACTTC. Its protein product is CASTTTPETQYF. The variable domain in full, completed from reference TRBV28 and TRBJ2-5, reads DVKVTQSSRYLVKRTGEKVFLECVQDMDHENMFWYRQDPGLGLRLIYFSYDVKMKEKGDIPEGYSVSREKKERFSLILESASTNQTSMYLCASTTTPETQYFGPGTRLLVL.

The chain is built from TRBV20-1 and TRBJ2-1; TRBD2 matches at 11 bases. The CDR3 spans 14 residues. Germline trimming cut 1 base from V and 7 bases from J; bases unmatched to any gene: 3. The germline V gene has CDR1 DFQATT and CDR2 SNEGSKA (reference sequence). The chain's CDR3 is CSARVPSGRNEQFF. The CDR3 DNA reads TGCAGTGCTAGAGTTCCTAGCGGGAGGAATGAGCAGTTCTTC.

The chain combines TRBV11-1 with TRBJ2-1, with TRBD2 identical over 9 bases. Germline-derived CDR1 and CDR2 are SGHAT and FQDESV (reference sequence). The CDR3 sequence is 15 residues long. Trimming took 1 base from V and 9 from J; bases not matched to a gene: 7. Here the CDR3 DNA reads TGTGCCAGCAGCTTAGGCGGGAGGGGGGGCGGTGAGCAGTTCTTC. Translated, it gives CASSLGGRGGGEQFF.

The chain combines TRBV12-3 or TRBV12-4 with TRBJ1-4, with 8 bases fitting TRBD1. The CDR3 loop spans 13 amino acids. Trimming cost V 3 bases and J 10 bases; bases outside gene matches: 4. The CDR3 reads CASSFDGQGKLFF. DNA for the CDR3: TGTGCCAGCAGTTTCGATGGACAGGGAAAACTGTTTTTT.

The chain links TRBV7-8 to TRBJ2-1, with D unresolved. This CDR3 region has 16 residues. Per the germline V gene, CDR1 is SGHVS and CDR2 is FQNEAQ. The V gene lost 6 bases and the J gene lost 0 bases, with 15 bases spanning the gap. CDR3 sequence: CASSNRRMSSYNEQFF. The DNA for the CDR3 is TGTGCCAGCAGTAACCGGCGGATGAGCTCCTACAATGAGCAGTTCTTC.

The chain's CDR3 is CASSQDQQYTDTQYF. CDR3 sequence (DNA): TGTGCCAGCAGCCAAGATCAACAGTACACAGATACGCAGTATTTT. The chain recombines TRBV14 with TRBJ2-3; unclear D gene. Germline V gene lookup returns CDR1 SGHDN and CDR2 FVKESK. With 0 bases removed from V and 2 bases from J, the gap between germline ends came to 9 bases. CDR3 length equals 15 residues.

Concerning this clonotype: At one end, the junction sequence differs from germline, possibly due to a read error. V gene TRBV3-1 combines with J gene TRBJ2-7, with 9 bases fitting TRBD2. CDR1 is LGHDT and CDR2 is YNNKEL in the germline V gene (reference sequence). The length of the CDR3 is 15 residues. The CDR3 DNA reads as TGTGCCAGCAGCCAAGTTCTAGCGGGACGTTACGTGCAGTACTTC. This gives the protein CASSQVLAGRYVQYF.

The V call is TRBV10-1, the J call TRBJ2-1; the match to TRBD1 covers 8 bases. The length of the CDR3 is 16 residues. CDR1 is WNHNN, CDR2 SYGVQD, per germline (reference sequence). The V segment lost 3 bases and the J segment 6 bases; nucleotides outside the gene matches: 10. CDR3 in amino acids: CASSDSRTGSGNEQFF. CDR3 nucleotide sequence: TGCGCCAGCAGTGATAGTAGGACAGGGTCTGGCAATGAGCAGTTCTTC.

This rearrangement joins TRBV19 to TRBJ1-5, with 9 nucleotides matching TRBD1. CDR3 length: 16 amino acids. After removal of 5 bases from V and 6 bases from J, the junction contained 11 bases not matched to a gene. Germline values: CDR1 LNHDA, CDR2 SQIVND (reference sequence). The CDR3 bases are TGTGCCAGTAGTCCAGCACAGGGGGCCGCAAGTCAGCCCCAGCATTTT. This gives the protein CASSPAQGAASQPQHF.

About this clonotype: A much larger clonotype is one base distant, so this may be a read error. This chain connects TRBV20-1 to TRBJ2-4; either TRBD1 or TRBD2 may fit D (5 bases each). The length of the CDR3 is 15 residues. Germline-derived CDR1 and CDR2 are DFQATT and SNEGSKA (reference sequence). The CDR3 DNA follows: TGCAGTGTTAGATCAGGGAGCGAAACCAAAAACATTCAGTACTTC. Amino acids: CSVRSGSETKNIQYF.